This TCR beta chain appears in the sequencing data of a study of blood T cell repertoires in COVID-19. The table came from immunoSEQ multiplex PCR; TCRdb's copy has only in-frame clones and leaves some out. The table lists tens of thousands of clones, about 91% of them singletons. The sequenced material came from peripheral blood. This receptor was taken from an older woman with active COVID-19.

CDR3: CASSYEGVSEAFF. For the CDR3, the DNA is TGTGCCAGCAGTTACGAGGGGGTCTCTGAAGCTTTCTTT. The chain employs TRBV27 and TRBJ1-1, with TRBD1 as a possible D gene (6 bases). The V gene lost 4 bases and the J gene lost 6 bases, with 12 bases spanning the gap. The germline V gene has CDR1 MNHEY and CDR2 SMNVEV (reference sequence). The CDR3 is 13 amino acids.